This entry lists 10 T cell receptor beta chains sequenced from one sample in a study of graft-versus-host responses after intestinal transplantation. The protocol was immunoSEQ multiplex PCR, while the TCRdb copy is restricted to in-frame clones and leaves out a portion. The sample has about 45,000 clones; roughly nine tenths are singletons. The source material was PBMCs, sampled 524 days after transplant. Receptor source: a human patient who received an intestinal transplant, so some T cells may come from the graft donor.

The chain combines TRBV5-1 with TRBJ1-6, with D uncertain. This CDR3 comprises 16 residues. Deletions cut 0 bases from V and 1 base from J, with 8 bases between. Germline V gene data show CDR1 as SGHRS and CDR2 as YFSETQ. The CDR3 spells CASSLDDLSYNSPLHF. The CDR3 coding sequence is TGCGCCAGCAGCTTGGACGATCTGTCCTATAATTCACCCCTCCACTTT.

This chain joins TRBV5-4 and TRBJ2-3; 9 bases are a match to TRBD2. CDR3 length: 16 amino acids. CDR1 and CDR2 (germline): SGHNT, YYREEE (reference sequence). V lost 3 bases, J lost 5 bases, and 10 bases stayed unmatched. CDR3 DNA sequence: TGTGCCAGCAGCTCGGAATTAGCGGGAGCGGGAGATACGCAGTATTTT. It is translated as CASSSELAGAGDTQYF.

The chain couples TRBV11-2 to TRBJ2-5; maybe TRBD1 (5 bases). Germline loops: CDR1 SGHAT, CDR2 FQNNGV. The CDR3 runs to 17 residues. Trimming removed 5 bases from V and 2 bases from J, with 21 bases in between. The CDR3 nucleotides read TGTGCCAGCAGCCAAGGGGCACAGCCCCAAACTCAAGAGACCCAGTACTTC. Its translation is CASSQGAQPQTQETQYF. Together with reference TRBV11-2 and TRBJ2-5, the CDR3 gives the full variable domain: EAGVAQSPRYKIIEKRQSVAFWCNPISGHATLYWYQQILGQGPKLLIQFQNNGVVDDSQLPKDRFSAERLKGVDSTLKIQPAKLEDSAVYLCASSQGAQPQTQETQYFGPGTRLLVL.

The chain is built from TRBV6-1 and TRBJ2-7; no reliable D call. The germline V gene has CDR1 MNHNS and CDR2 SASEGT. V lost 3 bases to trimming and J lost 5 bases, with 14 bases between them. The CDR3 has 14 residues. The CDR3 here is CASSDPYYRDEQYF. CDR3 DNA sequence: TGTGCCAGCAGTGACCCCTATTACAGAGACGAGCAGTACTTC.

This CDR3 is CASSPLLAGGGNEQFF. In DNA form, the CDR3 reads TGTGCCAGCAGTCCCCTACTAGCGGGAGGGGGGAATGAGCAGTTCTTC. V gene TRBV2 combines with J gene TRBJ2-1; 13 bases align to TRBD2. Trimming at V came to 5 bases and at J to 7 bases, leaving 8 bases not matched to a gene. Per the germline V gene, CDR1 is SNHLY and CDR2 is FYNNEI. This CDR3 comprises 16 residues. The full variable domain, in which reference TRBV2 and TRBJ2-1 provide the parts outside the CDR3, is EPEVTQTPSHQVTQMGQEVILRCVPISNHLYFYWYRQILGQKVEFLVSFYNNEISEKSEIFDDQFSVERPDGSNFTLKIRSTKLEDSAMYFCASSPLLAGGGNEQFFGPGTRLTVL.

The chain carries TRBV5-6 and TRBJ2-5; D remains ambiguous. V was clipped by 0 bases and J by 7 bases, with 10 bases between them. This CDR3 comprises 13 residues. The germline V gene has CDR1 SGHDT and CDR2 YYEEEE. CDR3 sequence (DNA): TGTGCCAGCAGCTTGGTCCCCTGGGGGACCCAGTACTTC. It specifies CASSLVPWGTQYF.

The chain is built from TRBV7-1 and TRBJ1-5; the D is unclear. TRBV7-1 is an ORF, and what it does is uncertain. V lost 4 bases and J lost 1, with 8 bases in between. The CDR3 sequence is 14 residues long. CDR3 in amino acids: CASSFGNSNQPQHF. CDR3 sequence (DNA): TGTGCCAGCAGCTTTGGAAACAGCAATCAGCCCCAGCATTTT.

The chain links TRBV7-9 to TRBJ1-1; TRBD1 matches 7 bases. The V gene end was trimmed by 5 bases and the J gene end by 3 bases; junction bases not matched to a gene: 6. Germline V CDR1 and CDR2: SEHNR, FQNEAQ (reference sequence). The CDR3 consists of 14 residues. In DNA form, the CDR3 reads TGTGCCAGCAGCCGTGGACAGGAGTACACTGAAGCTTTCTTT. This gives the protein CASSRGQEYTEAFF.

J is TRBJ2-1 and V is TRBV28; tentatively, D is TRBD2 (5 bases). The V gene's germline CDR1 is MDHEN and CDR2 SYDVKM. This CDR3 contains 15 residues. V gave up 2 bases and J gave up 4 bases, with 12 bases separating them. CDR3 in DNA: TGTGCCAGCAGTTTAGCGGGTCCATCTTACAATGAGCAGTTCTTC. Translating it yields CASSLAGPSYNEQFF.

The chain uses TRBV5-5 and TRBJ2-7, with 12 bases that match TRBD2. In germline, CDR1 is SGHKS, CDR2 YYEKEE (reference sequence). CDR3 size: 17 residues. The junction had 13 bases not matched to a gene; V was cut back by 4 bases and J by 5 bases. CDR3: CASSPQRLAGEKNEQYF. The CDR3 region has the DNA TGTGCCAGCAGCCCCCAACGACTAGCGGGAGAGAAGAACGAGCAGTACTTC.